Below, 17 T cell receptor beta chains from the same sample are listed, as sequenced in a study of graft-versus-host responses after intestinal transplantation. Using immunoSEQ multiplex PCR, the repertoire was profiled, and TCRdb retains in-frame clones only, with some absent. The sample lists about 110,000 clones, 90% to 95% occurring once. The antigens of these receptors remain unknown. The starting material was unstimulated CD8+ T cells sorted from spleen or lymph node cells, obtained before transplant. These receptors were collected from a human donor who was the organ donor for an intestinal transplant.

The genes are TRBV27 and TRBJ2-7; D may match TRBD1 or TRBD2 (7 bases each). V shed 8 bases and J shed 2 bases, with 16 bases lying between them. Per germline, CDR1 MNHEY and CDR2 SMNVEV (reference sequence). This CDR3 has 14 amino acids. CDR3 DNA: TGTGCCAGCTCCCAGGGGGGGACCCCCTACGAGCAGTACTTC. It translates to CASSQGGTPYEQYF.

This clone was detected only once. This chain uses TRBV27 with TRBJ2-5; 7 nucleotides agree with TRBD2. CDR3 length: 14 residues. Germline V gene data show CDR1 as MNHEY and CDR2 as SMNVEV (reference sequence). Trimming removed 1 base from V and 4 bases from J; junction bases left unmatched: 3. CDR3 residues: CASSLWASGETQYF. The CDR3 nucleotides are TGTGCCAGCAGTTTATGGGCTAGCGGAGAGACCCAGTACTTC.

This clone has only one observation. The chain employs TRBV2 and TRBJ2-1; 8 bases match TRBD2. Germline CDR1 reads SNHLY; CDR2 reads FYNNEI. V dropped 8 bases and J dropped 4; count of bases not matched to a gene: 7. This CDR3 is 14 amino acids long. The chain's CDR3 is CASEWIAGYNEQFF. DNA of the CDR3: TGTGCCAGCGAATGGATAGCGGGATACAATGAGCAGTTCTTC. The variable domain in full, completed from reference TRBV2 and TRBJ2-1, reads EPEVTQTPSHQVTQMGQEVILRCVPISNHLYFYWYRQILGQKVEFLVSFYNNEISEKSEIFDDQFSVERPDGSNFTLKIRSTKLEDSAMYFCASEWIAGYNEQFFGPGTRLTVL.

The CDR3 spells CASSVLAGVEADTQYF. The CDR3 DNA is TGTGCCAGCAGTGTTTTGGCGGGAGTAGAGGCAGATACGCAGTATTTT. The rearrangement links TRBV2 to TRBJ2-3, with TRBD2 identical over 7 bases. This CDR3 contains 16 residues. Germline CDR1 reads SNHLY; CDR2 reads FYNNEI. The V and J ends lost 4 bases and 4 bases, in that order; junction bases with no gene match: 11.

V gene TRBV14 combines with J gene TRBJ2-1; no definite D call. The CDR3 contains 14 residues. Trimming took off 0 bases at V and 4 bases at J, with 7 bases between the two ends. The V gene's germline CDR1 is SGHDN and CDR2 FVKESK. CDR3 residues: CASSQEHHYNEQFF. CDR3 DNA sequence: TGTGCCAGCAGCCAAGAACACCATTACAATGAGCAGTTCTTC. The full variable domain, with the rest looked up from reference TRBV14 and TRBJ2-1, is EAGVTQFPSHSVIEKGQTVTLRCDPISGHDNLYWYRRVMGKEIKFLLHFVKESKQDESGMPNNRFLAERTGGTYSTLKVQPAELEDSGVYFCASSQEHHYNEQFFGPGTRLTVL.

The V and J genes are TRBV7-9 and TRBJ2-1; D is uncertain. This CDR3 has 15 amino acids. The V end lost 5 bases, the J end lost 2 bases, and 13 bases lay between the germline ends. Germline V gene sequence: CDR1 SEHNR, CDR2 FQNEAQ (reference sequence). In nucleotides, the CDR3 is TGTGCCAGCAGCGCCAGAGAAGGCGCCTACAATGAGCAGTTCTTC. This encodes CASSAREGAYNEQFF.

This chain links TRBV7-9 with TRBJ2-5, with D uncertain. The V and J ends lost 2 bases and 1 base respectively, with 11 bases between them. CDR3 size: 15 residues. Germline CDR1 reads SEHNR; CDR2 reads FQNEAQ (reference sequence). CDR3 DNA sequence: TGTGCCAGCAGCTTATTTAAGGCGGCCCAAGAGACCCAGTACTTC. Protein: CASSLFKAAQETQYF.

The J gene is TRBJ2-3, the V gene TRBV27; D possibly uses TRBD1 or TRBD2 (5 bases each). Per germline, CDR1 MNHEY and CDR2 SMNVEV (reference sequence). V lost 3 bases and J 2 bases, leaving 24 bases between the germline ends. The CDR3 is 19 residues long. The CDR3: CASSFARAGTRSFTDTQYF. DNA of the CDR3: TGTGCCAGCAGTTTCGCGAGGGCCGGGACCAGGAGTTTCACAGATACGCAGTATTTT.

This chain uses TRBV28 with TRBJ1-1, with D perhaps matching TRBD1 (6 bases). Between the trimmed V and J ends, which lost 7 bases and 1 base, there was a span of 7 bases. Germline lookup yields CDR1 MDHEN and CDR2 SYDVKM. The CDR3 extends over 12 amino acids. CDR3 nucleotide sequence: TGTGCCAGCACGACAGGGAACACTGAAGCTTTCTTT. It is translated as CASTTGNTEAFF.

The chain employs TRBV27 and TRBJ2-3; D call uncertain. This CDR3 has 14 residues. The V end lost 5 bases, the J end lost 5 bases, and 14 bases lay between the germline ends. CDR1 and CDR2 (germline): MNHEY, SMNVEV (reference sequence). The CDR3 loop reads CASSPDRWEDTQYF. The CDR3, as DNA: TGTGCCAGCAGTCCGGACCGGTGGGAAGATACGCAGTATTTT.

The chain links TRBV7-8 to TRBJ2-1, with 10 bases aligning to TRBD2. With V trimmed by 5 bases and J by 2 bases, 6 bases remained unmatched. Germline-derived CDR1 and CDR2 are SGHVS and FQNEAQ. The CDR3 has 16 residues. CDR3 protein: CASSTRTSGAYNEQFF. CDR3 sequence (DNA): TGTGCCAGCAGCACGCGGACTAGCGGAGCCTACAATGAGCAGTTCTTC.

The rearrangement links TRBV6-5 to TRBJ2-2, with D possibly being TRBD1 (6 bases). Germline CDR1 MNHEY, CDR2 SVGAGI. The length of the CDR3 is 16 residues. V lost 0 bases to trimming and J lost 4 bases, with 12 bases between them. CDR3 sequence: CASSYSSWGPTGELFF. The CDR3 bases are TGTGCCAGCAGTTACTCGAGTTGGGGGCCCACCGGGGAGCTGTTTTTT.

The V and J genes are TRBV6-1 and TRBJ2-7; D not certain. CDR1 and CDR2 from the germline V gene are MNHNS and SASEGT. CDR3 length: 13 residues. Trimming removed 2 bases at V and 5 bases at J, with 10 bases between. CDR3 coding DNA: TGTGCCAGCAGTGAAACACGCTTCCACGAGCAGTACTTC. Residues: CASSETRFHEQYF.

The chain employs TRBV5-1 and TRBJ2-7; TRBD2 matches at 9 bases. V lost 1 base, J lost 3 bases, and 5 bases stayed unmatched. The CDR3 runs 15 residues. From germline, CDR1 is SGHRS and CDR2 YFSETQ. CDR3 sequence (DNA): TGCGCCAGCAGCTTGAGGCTAGCGGGGATCTACGAGCAGTACTTC. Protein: CASSLRLAGIYEQYF.

The CDR3: CASSVNRGVNGYTF. CDR3 sequence (DNA): TGTGCCAGCAGTGTAAACAGGGGTGTAAATGGCTACACCTTC. This chain uses TRBV28 with TRBJ1-2; 7 nucleotides match TRBD1. CDR1 is MDHEN and CDR2 is SYDVKM in the germline V gene. CDR3 length: 14 amino acids. After removal of 5 bases from V and 6 bases from J, the junction contained 9 bases not matched to a gene.

The CDR3 sequence is CASSVQGTEQYF. As DNA, the CDR3 is TGTGCCAGCAGCGTACAGGGGACCGAGCAGTACTTC. The chain links TRBV13 to TRBJ2-7; 7 bases are a match to TRBD1. Germline V CDR1 and CDR2: PRHDT, FYEKMQ (reference sequence). The J segment lost 6 bases and the V segment lost 5 bases, leaving 4 bases of the junction unmatched. There are 12 residues in the CDR3.

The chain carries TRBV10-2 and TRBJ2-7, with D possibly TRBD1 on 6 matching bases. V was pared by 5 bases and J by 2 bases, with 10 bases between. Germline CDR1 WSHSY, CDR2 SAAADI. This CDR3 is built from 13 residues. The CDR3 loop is CASSPDRTYEQYF. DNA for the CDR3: TGCGCCAGCAGTCCGGACAGAACCTACGAGCAGTACTTC.